This T cell receptor beta chain was observed in a study of T cell changes during pregnancy in multiple sclerosis. Germline V gene lookup returns CDR1 SGHTA and CDR2 FQGNSA. The CDR3 length is 13 residues. The V and J ends lost 3 bases and 1 base respectively, with 6 bases between them. Only in-frame clones appear in the TCRdb table, and some are missing; sequencing was by immunoSEQ multiplex PCR. The repertoire holds around 59,000 clones, with around 92% as singletons. The sample was peripheral blood, taken in the first trimester of pregnancy. The source is a female donor with multiple sclerosis, enrolled in a pregnancy study. The chain has TRBV7-2 and TRBJ2-5; D is undetermined. The CDR3 DNA is TGTGCCAGCAGCTTTTTGAGCCAAGAGACCCAGTACTTC. Residues: CASSFLSQETQYF.